These 10 T cell receptor beta chains were all obtained from the same sample, sequenced in a study of early T cells in non-severe SARS-CoV-2 infection. MiXCR was run by TCRdb on the 5' RACE reads, yielding one entry per CDR3 protein. Of more than 65,000 distinct CDR3 sequences in the sample, less than 15% were seen once. The sample was whole blood. These receptors all come from an adult who was a healthcare worker with PCR-confirmed SARS-CoV-2 infection or an uninfected control (not recorded which).

The chain carries TRBV20-1 and TRBJ2-3; 8 positions match TRBD2. The V segment lost 5 bases and the J segment 7 bases; nucleotides outside the gene matches: 14. The germline CDR1 and CDR2 sequences are DFQATT and SNEGSKA (reference sequence). The CDR3 totals 15 residues. The DNA for the CDR3 is TGCAGTGCTCAGTGGGGTAGCGGGATCCTGAATACGCAGTATTTT. Translation gives CSAQWGSGILNTQYF.

This clonotype occurred a few times. The gene calls are TRBV3-1 and TRBJ2-7; the D is unclear. This CDR3 region has 17 residues. The V end was cut by 4 bases, the J end by 4 bases, with 23 bases between. In germline, CDR1 is LGHDT, CDR2 YNNKEL (reference sequence). DNA of the CDR3: TGTGCCAGCAGCCCCGGGCTCACCCCGTCGTATCCATACGAGCAGTACTTC. It yields the protein CASSPGLTPSYPYEQYF.

The CDR3 nucleotides are TGCAGCGTTGAAACAGGGACAGATACGCAGTATTTT. It yields the protein CSVETGTDTQYF. The chain employs TRBV29-1 and TRBJ2-3, with D possibly matching TRBD1 (6 bases). Germline V gene lookup returns CDR1 SQVTM and CDR2 ANQGSEA. V was shortened by 2 bases and J by 3 bases, with 6 bases between the two germline ends. The CDR3 is 12 residues long.

Only a few counts were recorded for this clonotype. The gene calls are TRBV10-3 and TRBJ1-5; TRBD1 matches at 9 bases. Germline loops: CDR1 ENHRY, CDR2 SYGVKD. V lost 4 bases and J lost 5; bases outside the gene matches: 3. CDR3 length equals 14 residues. The CDR3 DNA is TGTGCCATCAGTGCGGACAGGGGACATCAGCCCCAGCATTTT. Protein product: CAISADRGHQPQHF.

This clonotype was counted ten times or more. This chain links TRBV28 with TRBJ2-3; 8 nucleotides align to TRBD2. Germline CDR1 is MDHEN and CDR2 is SYDVKM. J lost 1 base, V lost 6 bases, and 6 bases had no gene match. This CDR3 region has 15 residues. The CDR3 region has the DNA TGTGCCAGCAGATCGGGGGGGGCGGGCACAGATACGCAGTATTTT. This translates into CASRSGGAGTDTQYF.

This clonotype was seen repeatedly, ten times or more. The chain is built from TRBV27 and TRBJ2-7; 13 bases align to TRBD2. The V gene end was trimmed by 9 bases and the J gene end by 7 bases; junction bases not matched to a gene: 3. This CDR3 is 12 amino acids long. Germline lookup yields CDR1 MNHEY and CDR2 SMNVEV (reference sequence). The CDR3 bases are TGTGCCAGTTCGGGACTAGCGGGGGAGCAGTACTTC. It yields the protein CASSGLAGEQYF.

This clonotype was found a few times. The chain has TRBV10-2 and TRBJ2-1, with D possibly being TRBD2 (5 bases). This CDR3 has 15 amino acids. V lost 3 bases and J lost 5, with 14 bases in between. Per the germline V gene, CDR1 is WSHSY and CDR2 is SAAADI. The CDR3 bases are TGCGCCAGCAGTGATTCGTGGCTGGGAGACAATGAGCAGTTCTTC. This gives the protein CASSDSWLGDNEQFF.

This clonotype came up a few times. J is TRBJ1-5 and V is TRBV2, with 9 bases fitting TRBD1. Germline assignment: CDR1 SNHLY and CDR2 FYNNEI. The CDR3 spans 14 residues. V lost 5 bases and J lost 5; bases outside the gene matches: 4. CDR3 sequence reads: CASSLDRGDQPQHF. The CDR3 region has the DNA TGTGCCAGCAGTCTGGACAGGGGAGATCAGCCCCAGCATTTT.

This clonotype was counted between two and nine times. The J gene is TRBJ2-4, the V gene TRBV27; TRBD1 matches 7 bases. This CDR3 contains 16 residues. CDR1 and CDR2 from the germline V gene are MNHEY and SMNVEV (reference sequence). J gave up 4 bases and V 5 bases, and 11 bases lay outside the gene matches. CDR3 in DNA: TGTGCCAGCAGTAAATCCCCCGGGACAGATAAAAACATTCAGTACTTC. Amino acid sequence: CASSKSPGTDKNIQYF.

This clonotype was observed a few times. The rearrangement links TRBV28 to TRBJ1-6; 7 positions agree with TRBD1. The ends lost 5 bases at V and 11 bases at J; junction bases unmatched: 12. The CDR3 contains 15 residues. Per germline, CDR1 MDHEN and CDR2 SYDVKM. Written as DNA, the CDR3 is TGTGCCAGCAGTCCCCCGGAGGGGGCGTTTGCACCCCTCCACTTT. Its translation is CASSPPEGAFAPLHF.